What follows describes a single T cell receptor (beta chain). The antigen remains unidentified. TCRdb's table, derived via immunoSEQ multiplex PCR, lists solely in-frame clones and lacks some. The sample consists of 150,000 to 200,000 clones, 85% to 90% of them appearing once. These data are taken from a study of cytomegalovirus exposure and HLA in healthy donors. The CDR3 is made up of 15 amino acids. Trimming shortened V by 0 bases and J by 7 bases, and 10 bases separated the two germline ends. Germline CDR1 and CDR2: SEHNR and FQNEAQ (reference sequence). Notes on the study in general: It was 150 to 200 TCR beta chains that were listed as cytomegalovirus-associated.

This rearrangement joins TRBV7-9 to TRBJ1-6; possible D gene TRBD1, 6 bases. Sequences were obtained from PBMCs. The clonotype comes from a woman in her thirties in good health and CMV-seronegative. CDR3 residues: CASSLAGGENSPLHF. In nucleotides, the CDR3 is TGTGCCAGCAGCTTAGCAGGGGGAGAGAATTCACCCCTCCACTTT.